The 16 T cell receptor beta chains given below trace back to one sample, sequenced in a study of stem cell transplantation in POMP-related autoinflammatory disease. The study's findings and limits: Patients with PRAID showed a restricted number of unique TRB V-J gene pairings. Across all analyzed T-cell subsets, patients with PRAID tended toward reduced diversity and increased clonality.

The antigens for these receptors are not known. The data were produced by immunoSEQ multiplex PCR, yet TCRdb's version contains in-frame clones alone and is incomplete. The sample carries thousands of clones, roughly nine tenths recorded once. This sample comprised CD8+ T cells from PBMCs, obtained before stem cell transplantation. The receptors here all came from a human donor with POMP-related autoinflammation and immune dysregulation (PRAID).

The chain employs TRBV7-2 and TRBJ2-5; tentatively, D is TRBD2 (6 bases). V lost 5 bases to trimming and J lost 3 bases, with 10 bases between them. Germline CDR1 reads SGHTA; CDR2 reads FQGNSA. The CDR3 runs 13 residues. The CDR3 protein is CASSPWEEETQYF. CDR3 DNA sequence: TGTGCCAGCAGCCCATGGGAGGAAGAGACCCAGTACTTC.

This clone has just one count. The rearrangement links TRBV30 to TRBJ2-2, with D uncertain. Germline V lookup: CDR1 GTSNPN, CDR2 SVGIG (reference sequence). Trimming shortened V by 1 base and J by 1 base, and 4 bases separated the two germline ends. The CDR3 runs to 13 residues. In nucleotides, the CDR3 is TGTGCCTGGAGTGCTTTGAACACCGGGGAGCTGTTTTTT. Protein sequence: CAWSALNTGELFF.

This clone was picked up one time. The chain's CDR3 is CASSETGPNEKLFF. In DNA form, the CDR3 reads TGTGCCAGCAGTGAAACAGGGCCTAATGAAAAACTGTTTTTT. The V call is TRBV2, the J call TRBJ1-4, with D tentatively TRBD1 (6 bases). The length of the CDR3 is 14 residues. Germline CDR1 SNHLY, CDR2 FYNNEI. V lost 2 bases and J 3 bases, leaving 7 bases between the germline ends. The full variable domain, its missing parts supplied by reference TRBV2 and TRBJ1-4, is EPEVTQTPSHQVTQMGQEVILRCVPISNHLYFYWYRQILGQKVEFLVSFYNNEISEKSEIFDDQFSVERPDGSNFTLKIRSTKLEDSAMYFCASSETGPNEKLFFGSGTQLSVL.

The rearrangement joins TRBV7-2 to TRBJ2-3; the match to TRBD1 covers 9 bases. The CDR3 is 14 residues long. With 5 bases clipped from V and 7 bases from J, the junction kept 7 bases outside the gene matches. Per germline, CDR1 SGHTA and CDR2 FQGNSA. The CDR3 sequence is CASSPGTGLHTQYF. The CDR3 DNA follows: TGTGCCAGCAGCCCTGGGACAGGGCTTCATACGCAGTATTTT. Drawing the rest from reference TRBV7-2 and TRBJ2-3, the complete variable domain is GAGVSQSPSNKVTEKGKDVELRCDPISGHTALYWYRQSLGQGLEFLIYFQGNSAPDKSGLPSDRFSAERTGGSVSTLTIQRTQQEDSAVYLCASSPGTGLHTQYFGPGTRLTVL.

The V call is TRBV27, the J call TRBJ2-1, with 8 bases that match TRBD2. The CDR3 contains 13 residues. Germline V gene sequence: CDR1 MNHEY, CDR2 SMNVEV (reference sequence). The V gene end was trimmed by 8 bases and the J gene end by 6 bases; junction bases not matched to a gene: 6. The CDR3 bases are TGTGCCAGCGGGTTTAGCGGGGCCAATGAGCAGTTCTTC. Translated, it gives CASGFSGANEQFF.

This clone has a single count. This sequence joins TRBV9 and TRBJ2-2, with 14 bases that match TRBD2. The CDR3 spans 18 residues. Per germline, CDR1 SGDLS and CDR2 YYNGEE. Trimming at V came to 4 bases and at J to 6 bases, leaving 11 bases not matched to a gene. Here the CDR3 reads CASSSSGGLAGVSGELFF. CDR3 coding DNA: TGTGCCAGCAGCTCCAGTGGGGGACTAGCGGGAGTCTCCGGGGAGCTGTTTTTT.

The genes are TRBV7-9 and TRBJ2-1; D is possibly TRBD1 (6 bases). Looked up from germline, CDR1 is SEHNR and CDR2 is FQNEAQ (reference sequence). The germline V and J ends were trimmed by 5 bases and 4 bases, with 18 bases remaining between them. CDR3 size: 16 residues. CDR3 in DNA: TGTGCCAGCAGCCCCCAAGGGGGAGTGGGGTACAATGAGCAGTTCTTC. Translating gives CASSPQGGVGYNEQFF. Combining the CDR3 with reference TRBV7-9 and TRBJ2-1 gives the whole variable domain DTGVSQNPRHKITKRGQNVTFRCDPISEHNRLYWYRQTLGQGPEFLTYFQNEAQLEKSRLLSDRFSAERPKGSFSTLEIQRTEQGDSAMYLCASSPQGGVGYNEQFFGPGTRLTVL.

The chain couples TRBV12-5 to TRBJ1-6, with 7 bases that match TRBD1. The V and J ends lost 9 bases and 0 bases, in that order; junction bases with no gene match: 8. Looked up from germline, CDR1 is LGHNT and CDR2 is FRNRAP. This CDR3 has 16 amino acids. This chain's CDR3 is CASSPQGSSYNSPLHF. In nucleotides, the CDR3 is TGTGCTAGCTCCCCACAGGGGAGCTCCTATAATTCACCCCTCCACTTT.

This clone is a singleton in its sample. V gene TRBV9 combines with J gene TRBJ1-1; D gene uncertain. The CDR3 is made up of 12 amino acids. V was trimmed by 0 bases and J by 8 bases, leaving 8 bases between them. Germline values: CDR1 SGDLS, CDR2 YYNGEE. This CDR3 is CASSVDEREAFF. In DNA, the CDR3 is TGTGCCAGCAGCGTAGACGAGAGGGAAGCTTTCTTT.

The chain employs TRBV5-4 and TRBJ1-1; D uncertain. Germline V gene data show CDR1 as SGHNT and CDR2 as YYREEE (reference sequence). V was trimmed by 1 base and J by 5 bases, leaving 9 bases between them. The CDR3 spans 13 residues. CDR3 in amino acids: CASSLPPGTEAFF. The DNA of the CDR3 is TGTGCCAGCAGCTTGCCCCCGGGGACTGAAGCTTTCTTT.

The chain carries TRBV12-5 and TRBJ1-1, with unresolved D. The V end was cut by 1 base, the J end by 7 bases, with 7 bases between. This CDR3 contains 12 residues. CDR1 and CDR2 from the germline V gene are LGHNT and FRNRAP. In DNA form, the CDR3 reads TGTGCTAGTGGTTTGGGCCCAGTTGAAGCTTTCTTT. This codes for CASGLGPVEAFF.

The chain has TRBV13 and TRBJ1-2, with 8 bases lining up with TRBD1. The germline CDR1 and CDR2 sequences are PRHDT and FYEKMQ (reference sequence). The trim removed 3 bases at V and 1 base at J, leaving 10 bases unmatched. The length of the CDR3 is 17 residues. In DNA form, the CDR3 reads TGTGCCAGCAGCTTCGCCCCGGGACAGGAACTTAACTATGGCTACACCTTC. Protein: CASSFAPGQELNYGYTF.

V and J are TRBV28 and TRBJ2-7; D unclear. V shed 3 bases and J shed 2 bases, with 8 bases lying between them. The CDR3 length is 13 residues. Germline V gives CDR1 MDHEN, CDR2 SYDVKM. CDR3 residues: CASSFTDAYEQYF. DNA for the CDR3: TGTGCCAGCAGTTTCACAGACGCCTACGAGCAGTACTTC.

This clone showed up just once. V usage is TRBV5-4 and J usage is TRBJ2-3; D is possibly TRBD2 (5 bases). The V end lost 4 bases, the J end lost 2 bases, and 14 bases lay between the germline ends. CDR1 and CDR2 (germline): SGHNT, YYREEE (reference sequence). CDR3 size: 15 residues. This chain's CDR3 is CASSNLASLTDTQYF. For the CDR3, the DNA is TGTGCCAGCAGCAATCTAGCTTCACTCACAGATACGCAGTATTTT.

The chain has TRBV30 and TRBJ2-7, with D unclear. Deletions cut 5 bases from V and 3 bases from J, with 17 bases between. CDR3 length: 14 amino acids. Per the germline V gene, CDR1 is GTSNPN and CDR2 is SVGIG (reference sequence). CDR3 sequence (DNA): TGTGCCTGGGGCTTGGGTAAGGGATACTACGAGCAGTACTTC. It is translated as CAWGLGKGYYEQYF.

This clone showed up just a few times. The chain employs TRBV4-1 and TRBJ1-3; 7 nucleotides agree with TRBD1. Germline CDR1 reads MGHRA; CDR2 reads YSYEKL. J lost 2 bases, V lost 4 bases, and 5 bases had no gene match. CDR3 length equals 15 residues. As DNA, the CDR3 is TGCGCCAGCAGCCTGGGACAGAACACTGGAAACACCATATATTTT. As protein: CASSLGQNTGNTIYF.